This T cell receptor beta chain was sequenced in a study of control samples from healthy donors and cancer patients. The CDR3 loop spans 16 amino acids. Trimming removed 5 bases from V and 4 bases from J, with 17 bases in between. The germline CDR1 and CDR2 sequences are SNHLY and FYNNEI. Sequencing was performed with immunoSEQ multiplex PCR; in TCRdb, only in-frame clones are kept and a portion is missing. This sample has about 86,000 clones, with 90% to 95% found just once. V is TRBV2 and J is TRBJ2-2, with unresolved D. Sequenced input: blood. This receptor was obtained from a woman between 18 and 29 years old in good health. CDR3 sequence (DNA): TGTGCCAGCAGTCCGATAGACTTTAGCCTCACCGGGGAGCTGTTTTTT. Amino acids: CASSPIDFSLTGELFF.